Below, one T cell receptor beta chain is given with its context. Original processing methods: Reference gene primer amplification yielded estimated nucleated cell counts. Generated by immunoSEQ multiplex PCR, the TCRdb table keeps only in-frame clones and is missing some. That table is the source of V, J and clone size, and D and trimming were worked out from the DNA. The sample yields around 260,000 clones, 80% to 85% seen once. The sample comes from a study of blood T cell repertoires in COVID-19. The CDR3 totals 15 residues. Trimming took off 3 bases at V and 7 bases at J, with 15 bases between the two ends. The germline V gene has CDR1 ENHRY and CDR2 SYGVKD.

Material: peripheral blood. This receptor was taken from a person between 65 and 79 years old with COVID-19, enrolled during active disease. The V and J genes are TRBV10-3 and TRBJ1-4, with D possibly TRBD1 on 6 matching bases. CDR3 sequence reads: CAISDFLQGSEKLFF. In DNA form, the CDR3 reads TGTGCCATCAGTGATTTTTTGCAGGGGAGTGAAAAACTGTTTTTT.